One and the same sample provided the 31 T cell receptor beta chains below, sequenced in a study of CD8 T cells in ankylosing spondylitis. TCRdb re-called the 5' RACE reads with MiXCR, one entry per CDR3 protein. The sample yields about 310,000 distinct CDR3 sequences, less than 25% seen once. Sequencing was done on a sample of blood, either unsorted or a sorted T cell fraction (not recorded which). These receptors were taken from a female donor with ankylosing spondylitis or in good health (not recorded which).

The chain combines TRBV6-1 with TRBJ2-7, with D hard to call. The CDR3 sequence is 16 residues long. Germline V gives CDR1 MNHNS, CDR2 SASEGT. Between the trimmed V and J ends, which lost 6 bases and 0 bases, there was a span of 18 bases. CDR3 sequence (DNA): TGTGCCAGCAGAAACGAAAGGATAAAAAGCTCCTACGAGCAGTACTTC. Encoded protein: CASRNERIKSSYEQYF.

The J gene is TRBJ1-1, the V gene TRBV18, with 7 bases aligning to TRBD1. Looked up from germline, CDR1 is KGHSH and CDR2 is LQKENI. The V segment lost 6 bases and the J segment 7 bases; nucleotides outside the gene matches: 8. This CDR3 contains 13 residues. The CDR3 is CASSPRGTSEAFF. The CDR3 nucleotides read TGTGCCAGCTCCCCCAGGGGGACAAGTGAAGCTTTCTTT.

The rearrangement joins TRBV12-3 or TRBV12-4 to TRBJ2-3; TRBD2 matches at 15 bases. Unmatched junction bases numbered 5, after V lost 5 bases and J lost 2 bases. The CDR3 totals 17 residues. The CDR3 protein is CASSRGLAGGTTDTQYF. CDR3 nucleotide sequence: TGTGCCAGCAGTCGGGGACTAGCGGGAGGAACCACAGATACGCAGTATTTT.

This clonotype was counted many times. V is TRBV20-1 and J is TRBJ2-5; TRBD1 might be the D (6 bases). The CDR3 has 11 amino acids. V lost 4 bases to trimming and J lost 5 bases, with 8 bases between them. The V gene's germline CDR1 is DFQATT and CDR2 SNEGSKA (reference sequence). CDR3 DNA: TGCAGTGCTATTAGGGGGGAGACCCAGTACTTC. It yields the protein CSAIRGETQYF.

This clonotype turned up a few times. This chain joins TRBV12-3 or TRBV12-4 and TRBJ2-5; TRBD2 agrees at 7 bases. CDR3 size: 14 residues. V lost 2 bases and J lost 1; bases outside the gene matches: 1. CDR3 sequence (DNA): TGTGCCAGCAGTTTATCGGGAGGCCAAGAGACCCAGTACTTC. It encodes CASSLSGGQETQYF.

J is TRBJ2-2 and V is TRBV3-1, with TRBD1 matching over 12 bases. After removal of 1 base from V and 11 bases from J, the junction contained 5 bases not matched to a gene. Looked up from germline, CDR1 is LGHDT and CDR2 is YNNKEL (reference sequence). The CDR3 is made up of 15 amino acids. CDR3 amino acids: CASSQAGTGGLELFF. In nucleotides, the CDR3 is TGTGCCAGCAGCCAAGCGGGGACAGGGGGCCTCGAGCTGTTTTTT.

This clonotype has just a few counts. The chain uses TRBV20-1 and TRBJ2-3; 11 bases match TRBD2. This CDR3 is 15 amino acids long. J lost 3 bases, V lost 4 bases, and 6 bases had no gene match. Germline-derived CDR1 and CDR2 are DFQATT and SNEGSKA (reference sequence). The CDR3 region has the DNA TGCAGTGCTATGTCGCTAGCGGGAGGAACAGATACGCAGTATTTT. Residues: CSAMSLAGGTDTQYF.

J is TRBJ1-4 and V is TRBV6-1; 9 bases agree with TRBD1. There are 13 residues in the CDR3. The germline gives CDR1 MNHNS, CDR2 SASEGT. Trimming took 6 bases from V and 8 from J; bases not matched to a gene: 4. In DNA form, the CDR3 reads TGTGCCAGCAGGGACAGGGGTAACGAAAAACTGTTTTTT. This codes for CASRDRGNEKLFF.

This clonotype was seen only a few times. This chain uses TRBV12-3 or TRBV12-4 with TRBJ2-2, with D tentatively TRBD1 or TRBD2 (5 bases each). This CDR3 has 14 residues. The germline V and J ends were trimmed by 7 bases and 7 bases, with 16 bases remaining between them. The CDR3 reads CASTLDSQGGELFF. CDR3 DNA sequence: TGTGCCAGCACCCTGGACTCCCAGGGCGGGGAGCTGTTTTTT.

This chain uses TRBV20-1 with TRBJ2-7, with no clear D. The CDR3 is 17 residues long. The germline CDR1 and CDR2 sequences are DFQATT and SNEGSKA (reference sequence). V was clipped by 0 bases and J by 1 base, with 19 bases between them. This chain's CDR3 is CSARDGSLEYPSYEQYF. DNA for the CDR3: TGCAGTGCTAGAGATGGTTCCCTGGAATACCCTTCCTACGAGCAGTACTTC.

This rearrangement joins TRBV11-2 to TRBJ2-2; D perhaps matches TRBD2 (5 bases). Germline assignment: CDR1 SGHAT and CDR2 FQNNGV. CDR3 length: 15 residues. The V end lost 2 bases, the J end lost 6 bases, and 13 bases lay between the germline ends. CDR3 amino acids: CASSLSGNRAGELFF. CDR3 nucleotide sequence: TGTGCCAGCAGCTTATCCGGGAATCGGGCCGGGGAGCTGTTTTTT.

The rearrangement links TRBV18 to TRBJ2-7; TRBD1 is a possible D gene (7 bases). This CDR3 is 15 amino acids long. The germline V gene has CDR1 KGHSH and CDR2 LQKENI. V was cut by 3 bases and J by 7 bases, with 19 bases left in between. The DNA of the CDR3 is TGTGCCAGCTCACCTATTAGCGGAATACAGGGGGAGCAGTACTTC. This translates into CASSPISGIQGEQYF.

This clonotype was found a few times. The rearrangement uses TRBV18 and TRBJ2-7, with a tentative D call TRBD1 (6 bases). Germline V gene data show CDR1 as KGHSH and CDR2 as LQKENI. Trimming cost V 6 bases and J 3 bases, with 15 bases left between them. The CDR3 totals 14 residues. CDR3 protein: CASSPRQGNYEQYF. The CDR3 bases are TGTGCCAGCTCCCCCAGGCAGGGGAACTACGAGCAGTACTTC.

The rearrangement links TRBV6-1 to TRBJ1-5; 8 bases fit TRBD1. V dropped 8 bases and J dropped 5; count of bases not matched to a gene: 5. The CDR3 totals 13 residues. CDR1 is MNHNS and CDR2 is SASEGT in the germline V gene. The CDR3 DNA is TGTGCCAGCCGACAGGGGAACTATCAGCCCCAGCATTTT. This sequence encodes CASRQGNYQPQHF.

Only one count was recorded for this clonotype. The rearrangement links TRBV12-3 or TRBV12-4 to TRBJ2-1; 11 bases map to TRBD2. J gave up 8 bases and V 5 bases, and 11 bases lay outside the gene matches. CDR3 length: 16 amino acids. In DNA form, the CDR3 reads TGTGCCAGCAGTCTCCCGACTAGCGGGGCGAGGGATGAGCAGTTCTTC. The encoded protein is CASSLPTSGARDEQFF.

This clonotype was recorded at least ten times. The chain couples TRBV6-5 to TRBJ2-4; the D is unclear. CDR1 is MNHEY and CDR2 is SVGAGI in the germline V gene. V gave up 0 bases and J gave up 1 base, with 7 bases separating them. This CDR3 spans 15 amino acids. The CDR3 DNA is TGTGCCAGCAGTTACTCCGTCGGGGCCAAAAACATTCAGTACTTC. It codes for CASSYSVGAKNIQYF.

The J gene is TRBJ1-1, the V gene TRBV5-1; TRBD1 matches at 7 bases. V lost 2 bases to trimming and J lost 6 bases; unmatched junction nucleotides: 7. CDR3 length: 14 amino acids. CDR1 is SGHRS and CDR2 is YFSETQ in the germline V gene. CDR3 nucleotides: TGCGCCAGCAGCTTAGGACAGGAAGCTCCTGAAGCTTTCTTT. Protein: CASSLGQEAPEAFF.

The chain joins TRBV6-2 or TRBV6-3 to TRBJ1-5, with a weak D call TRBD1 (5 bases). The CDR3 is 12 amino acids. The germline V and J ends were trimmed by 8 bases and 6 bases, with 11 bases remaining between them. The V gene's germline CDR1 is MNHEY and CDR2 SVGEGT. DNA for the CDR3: TGTGCCAGCCAAGAGGGGACTCAGCCCCAGCATTTT. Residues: CASQEGTQPQHF.

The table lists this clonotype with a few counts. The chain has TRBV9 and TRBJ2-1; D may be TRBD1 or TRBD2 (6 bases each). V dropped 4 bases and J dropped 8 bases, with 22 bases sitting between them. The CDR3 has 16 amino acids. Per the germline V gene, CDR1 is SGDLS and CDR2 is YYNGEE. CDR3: CASSKEGGPGWDEQFF. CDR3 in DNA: TGTGCCAGCAGCAAGGAGGGGGGACCGGGTTGGGATGAGCAGTTCTTC.

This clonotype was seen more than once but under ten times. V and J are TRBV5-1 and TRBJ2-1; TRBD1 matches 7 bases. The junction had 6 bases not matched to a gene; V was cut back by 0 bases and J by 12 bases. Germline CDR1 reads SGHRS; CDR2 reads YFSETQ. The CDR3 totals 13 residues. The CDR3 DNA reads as TGCGCCAGCAGCTTGGACAGGGGCTTAGGGCAGTTCTTC. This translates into CASSLDRGLGQFF.

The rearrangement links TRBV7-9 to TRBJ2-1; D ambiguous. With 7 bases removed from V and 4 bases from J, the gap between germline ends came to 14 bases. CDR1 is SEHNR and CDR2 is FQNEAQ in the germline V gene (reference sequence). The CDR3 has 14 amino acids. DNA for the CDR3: TGTGCCAGCATGGTTCGGCTAAATTACAATGAGCAGTTCTTC. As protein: CASMVRLNYNEQFF.

CDR3 coding DNA: TGTGCCAGTAGTATCGACCCGTCGGCCAATGAGCAGTTCTTC. It translates to CASSIDPSANEQFF. V is TRBV19 and J is TRBJ2-1; D ambiguous. The CDR3 covers 14 residues. V shed 3 bases and J shed 6 bases, with 12 bases lying between them. CDR1 LNHDA and CDR2 SQIVND come from the germline V gene (reference sequence). Looking up the rest from reference TRBV19 and TRBJ2-1 gives the full variable domain: DGGITQSPKYLFRKEGQNVTLSCEQNLNHDAMYWYRQDPGQGLRLIYYSQIVNDFQKGDIAEGYSVSREKKESFPLTVTSAQKNPTAFYLCASSIDPSANEQFFGPGTRLTVL.

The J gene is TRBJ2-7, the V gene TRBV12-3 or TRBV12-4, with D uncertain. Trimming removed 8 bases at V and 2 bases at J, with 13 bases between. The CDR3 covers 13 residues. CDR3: CASSGLGTYEQYF. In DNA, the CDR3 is TGTGCCAGCTCAGGTCTGGGAACCTACGAGCAGTACTTC.

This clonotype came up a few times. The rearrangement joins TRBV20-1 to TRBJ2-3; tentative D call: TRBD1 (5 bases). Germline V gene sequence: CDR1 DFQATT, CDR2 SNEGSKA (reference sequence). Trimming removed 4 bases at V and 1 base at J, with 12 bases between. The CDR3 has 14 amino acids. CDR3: CSATRTRRTDTQYF. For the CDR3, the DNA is TGCAGTGCTACCAGGACACGCCGCACAGATACGCAGTATTTT.

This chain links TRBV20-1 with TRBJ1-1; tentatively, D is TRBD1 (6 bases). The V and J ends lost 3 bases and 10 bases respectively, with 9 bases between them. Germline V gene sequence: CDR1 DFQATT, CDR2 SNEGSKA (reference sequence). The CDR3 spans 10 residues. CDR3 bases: TGCAGTGCTAGTCGAGGGGGAGCTTTCTTT. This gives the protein CSASRGGAFF.

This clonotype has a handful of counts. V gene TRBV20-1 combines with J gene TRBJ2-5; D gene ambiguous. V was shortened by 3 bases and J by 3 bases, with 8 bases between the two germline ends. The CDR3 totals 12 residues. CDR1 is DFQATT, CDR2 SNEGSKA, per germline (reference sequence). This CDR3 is CSASSTEETQYF. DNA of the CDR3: TGCAGTGCTAGTTCTACAGAAGAGACCCAGTACTTC.

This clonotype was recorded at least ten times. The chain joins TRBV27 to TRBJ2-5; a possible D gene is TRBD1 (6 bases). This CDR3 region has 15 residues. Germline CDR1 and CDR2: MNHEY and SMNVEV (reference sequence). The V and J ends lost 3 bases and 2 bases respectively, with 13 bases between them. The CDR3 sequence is CASSFTQGPQETQYF. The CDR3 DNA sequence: TGTGCCAGCAGTTTTACACAGGGCCCACAAGAGACCCAGTACTTC.

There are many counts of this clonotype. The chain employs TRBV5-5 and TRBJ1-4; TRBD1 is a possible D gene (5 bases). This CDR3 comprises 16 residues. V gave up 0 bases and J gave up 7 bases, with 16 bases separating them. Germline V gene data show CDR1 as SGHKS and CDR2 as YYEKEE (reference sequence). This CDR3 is CASSLEGQAGGEKLFF. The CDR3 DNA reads TGTGCCAGCAGCTTGGAGGGGCAAGCCGGGGGTGAAAAACTGTTTTTT.

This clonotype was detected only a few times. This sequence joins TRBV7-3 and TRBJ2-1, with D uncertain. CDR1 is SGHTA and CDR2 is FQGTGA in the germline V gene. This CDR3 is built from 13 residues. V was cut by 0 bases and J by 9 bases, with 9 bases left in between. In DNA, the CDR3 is TGTGCCAGCAGCTTAACGCCACGCGGTGAGCAGTTCTTC. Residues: CASSLTPRGEQFF.

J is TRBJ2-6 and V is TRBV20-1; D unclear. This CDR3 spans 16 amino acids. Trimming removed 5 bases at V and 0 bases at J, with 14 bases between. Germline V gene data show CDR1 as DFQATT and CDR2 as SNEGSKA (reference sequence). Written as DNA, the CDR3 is TGCAGTGCTTCCGGAAAAGGAAGCTCTGGGGCCAACGTCCTGACTTTC. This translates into CSASGKGSSGANVLTF.

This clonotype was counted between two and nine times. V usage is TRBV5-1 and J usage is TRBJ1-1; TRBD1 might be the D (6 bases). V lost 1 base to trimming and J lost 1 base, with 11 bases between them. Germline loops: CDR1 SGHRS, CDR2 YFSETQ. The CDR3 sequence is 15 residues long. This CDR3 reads CASSLRTGRNTEAFF. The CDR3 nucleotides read TGCGCCAGCAGCTTGAGAACAGGGAGGAACACTGAAGCTTTCTTT.